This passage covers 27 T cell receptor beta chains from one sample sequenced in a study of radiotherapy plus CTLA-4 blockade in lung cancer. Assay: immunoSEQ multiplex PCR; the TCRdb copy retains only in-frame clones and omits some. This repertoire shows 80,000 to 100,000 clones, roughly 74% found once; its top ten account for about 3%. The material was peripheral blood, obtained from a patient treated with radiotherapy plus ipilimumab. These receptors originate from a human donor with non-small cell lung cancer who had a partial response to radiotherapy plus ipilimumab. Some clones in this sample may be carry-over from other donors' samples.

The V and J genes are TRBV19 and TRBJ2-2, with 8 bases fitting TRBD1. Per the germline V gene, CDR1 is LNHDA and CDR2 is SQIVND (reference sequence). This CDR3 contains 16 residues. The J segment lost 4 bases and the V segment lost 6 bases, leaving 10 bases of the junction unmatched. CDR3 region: CASRNNRGESTGELFF. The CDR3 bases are TGTGCCAGTAGGAACAACAGGGGGGAGAGCACCGGGGAGCTGTTTTTT.

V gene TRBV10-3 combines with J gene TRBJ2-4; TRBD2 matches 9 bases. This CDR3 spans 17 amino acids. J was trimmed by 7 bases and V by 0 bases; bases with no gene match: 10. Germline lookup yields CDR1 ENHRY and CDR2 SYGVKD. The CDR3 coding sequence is TGTGCCATCAGTGAGTCGATTGGCGGGGGGGCGAGGAACATTCAGTACTTC. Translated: CAISESIGGGARNIQYF.

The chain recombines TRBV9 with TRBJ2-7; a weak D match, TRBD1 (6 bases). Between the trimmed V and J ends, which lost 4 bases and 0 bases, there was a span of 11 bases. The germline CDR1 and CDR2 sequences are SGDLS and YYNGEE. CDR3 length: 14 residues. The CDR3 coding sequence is TGTGCCAGCAGCCGGGACACTTACTCCTACGAGCAGTACTTC. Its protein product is CASSRDTYSYEQYF.

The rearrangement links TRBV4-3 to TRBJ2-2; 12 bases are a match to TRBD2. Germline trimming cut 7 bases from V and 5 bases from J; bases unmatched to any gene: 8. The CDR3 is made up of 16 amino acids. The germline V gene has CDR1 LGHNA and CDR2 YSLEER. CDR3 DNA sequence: TGCGCCAGCAAAGGCCTAGCGGGGGGGCGGACCGGGGAGCTGTTTTTT. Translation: CASKGLAGGRTGELFF.

The CDR3 is CASTLLHTSTAGNEQFF. CDR3 DNA: TGTGCCAGTACCCTTCTCCATACTAGCACAGCGGGAAATGAGCAGTTCTTC. The chain couples TRBV19 to TRBJ2-1; 7 bases match TRBD2. Looked up from germline, CDR1 is LNHDA and CDR2 is SQIVND (reference sequence). There are 17 residues in the CDR3. Trimming cost V 7 bases and J 7 bases; bases outside gene matches: 19.

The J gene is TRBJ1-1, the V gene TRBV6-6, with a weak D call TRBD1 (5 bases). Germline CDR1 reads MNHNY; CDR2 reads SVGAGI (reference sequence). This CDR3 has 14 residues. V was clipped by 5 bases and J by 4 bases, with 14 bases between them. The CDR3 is CASSGPYGGTEAFF. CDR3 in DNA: TGTGCCAGCAGTGGGCCCTACGGGGGCACTGAAGCTTTCTTT.

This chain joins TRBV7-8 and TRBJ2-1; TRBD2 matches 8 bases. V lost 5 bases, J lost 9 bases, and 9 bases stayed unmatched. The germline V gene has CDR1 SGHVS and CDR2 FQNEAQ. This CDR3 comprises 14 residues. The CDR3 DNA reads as TGTGCCAGCAGCCAAGAGCGGGGGCCCGGTGAGCAGTTCTTC. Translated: CASSQERGPGEQFF.

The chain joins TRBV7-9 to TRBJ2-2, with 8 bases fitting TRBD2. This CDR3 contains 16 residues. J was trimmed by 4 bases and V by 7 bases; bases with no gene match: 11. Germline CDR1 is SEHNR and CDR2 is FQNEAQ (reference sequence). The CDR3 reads CASKAGATLSTGELFF. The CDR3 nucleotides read TGTGCCAGCAAAGCGGGGGCTACCTTGTCCACCGGGGAGCTGTTTTTT.

The DNA of the CDR3 is TGTGCCTCTGAGGCGGGAGCCTACAATGAGCAGTTCTTC. Its protein is CASEAGAYNEQFF. The chain couples TRBV2 to TRBJ2-1; TRBD2 matches at 7 bases. Germline V gene lookup returns CDR1 SNHLY and CDR2 FYNNEI. V was clipped by 11 bases and J by 2 bases; unmatched bases: 6. The CDR3 extends over 13 amino acids. Full variable domain (remainder filled in from reference TRBV2 and TRBJ2-1): EPEVTQTPSHQVTQMGQEVILRCVPISNHLYFYWYRQILGQKVEFLVSFYNNEISEKSEIFDDQFSVERPDGSNFTLKIRSTKLEDSAMYFCASEAGAYNEQFFGPGTRLTVL.

The CDR3 sequence is CAFSPTGGTYNEQFF. The CDR3 region has the DNA TGTGCCTTTAGCCCCACGGGAGGGACCTACAATGAGCAGTTCTTC. The chain recombines TRBV30 with TRBJ2-1; 8 bases line up with TRBD2. Germline CDR1 is GTSNPN and CDR2 is SVGIG (reference sequence). The V gene end was trimmed by 7 bases and the J gene end by 2 bases; junction bases not matched to a gene: 10. The CDR3 consists of 15 residues.

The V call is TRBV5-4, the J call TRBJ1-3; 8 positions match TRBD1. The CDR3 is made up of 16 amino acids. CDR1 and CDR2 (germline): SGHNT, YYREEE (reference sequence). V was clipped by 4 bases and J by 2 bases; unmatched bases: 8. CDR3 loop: CASSRTQTGAGNTIYF. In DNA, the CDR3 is TGTGCCAGCAGCCGCACCCAGACAGGGGCTGGAAACACCATATATTTT.

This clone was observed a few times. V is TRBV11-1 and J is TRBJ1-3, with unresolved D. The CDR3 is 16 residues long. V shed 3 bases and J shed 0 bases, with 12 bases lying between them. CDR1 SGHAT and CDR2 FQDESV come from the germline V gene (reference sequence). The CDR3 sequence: CASSLGRFTSGNTIYF. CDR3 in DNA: TGTGCCAGCAGCTTGGGCAGATTTACCTCTGGAAACACCATATATTTT. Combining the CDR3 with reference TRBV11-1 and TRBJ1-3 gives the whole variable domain EAEVAQSPRYKITEKSQAVAFWCDPISGHATLYWYRQILGQGPELLVQFQDESVVDDSQLPKDRFSAERLKGVDSTLKIQPAELGDSAMYLCASSLGRFTSGNTIYFGEGSWLTVV.

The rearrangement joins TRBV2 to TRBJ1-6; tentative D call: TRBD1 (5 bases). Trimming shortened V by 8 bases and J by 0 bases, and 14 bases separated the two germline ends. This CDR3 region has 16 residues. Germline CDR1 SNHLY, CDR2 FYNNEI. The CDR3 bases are TGTGCCAGCGCAGGGATCGACACCTCCTATAATTCACCCCTCCACTTT. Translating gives CASAGIDTSYNSPLHF.

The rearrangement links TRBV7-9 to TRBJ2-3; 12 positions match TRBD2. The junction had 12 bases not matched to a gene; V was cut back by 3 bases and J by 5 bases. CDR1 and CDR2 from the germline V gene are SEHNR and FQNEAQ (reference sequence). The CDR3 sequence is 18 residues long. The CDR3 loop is CASSFPFRLAGARDTQYF. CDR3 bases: TGTGCCAGCAGCTTCCCTTTCAGACTAGCGGGGGCAAGAGATACGCAGTATTTT. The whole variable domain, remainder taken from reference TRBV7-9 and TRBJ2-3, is DTGVSQNPRHKITKRGQNVTFRCDPISEHNRLYWYRQTLGQGPEFLTYFQNEAQLEKSRLLSDRFSAERPKGSFSTLEIQRTEQGDSAMYLCASSFPFRLAGARDTQYFGPGTRLTVL.

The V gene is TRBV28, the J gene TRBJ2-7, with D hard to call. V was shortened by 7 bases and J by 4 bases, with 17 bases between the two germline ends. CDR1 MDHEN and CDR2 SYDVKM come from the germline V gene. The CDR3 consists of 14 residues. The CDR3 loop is CASIPNRSQYEQYF. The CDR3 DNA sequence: TGTGCCAGCATTCCCAACAGATCCCAGTACGAGCAGTACTTC.

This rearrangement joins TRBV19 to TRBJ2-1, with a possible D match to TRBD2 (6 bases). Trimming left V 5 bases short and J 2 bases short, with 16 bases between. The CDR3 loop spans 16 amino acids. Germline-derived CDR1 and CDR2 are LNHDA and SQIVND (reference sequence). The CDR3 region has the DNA TGTGCCAGTAGTGTGGGACTTCTCCAAACCTACAATGAGCAGTTCTTC. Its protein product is CASSVGLLQTYNEQFF.

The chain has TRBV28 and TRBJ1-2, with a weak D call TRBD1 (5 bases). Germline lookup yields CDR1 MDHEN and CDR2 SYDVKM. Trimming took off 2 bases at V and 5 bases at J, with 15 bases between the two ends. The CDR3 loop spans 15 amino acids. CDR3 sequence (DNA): TGTGCCAGCAGTTTAGGGGGGGGACGGACATATGGCTACACCTTC. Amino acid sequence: CASSLGGGRTYGYTF.

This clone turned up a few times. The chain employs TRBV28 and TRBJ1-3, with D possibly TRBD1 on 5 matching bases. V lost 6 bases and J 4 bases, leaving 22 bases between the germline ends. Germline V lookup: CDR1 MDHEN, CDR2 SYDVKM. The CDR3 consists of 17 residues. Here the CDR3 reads CASRPEEGPQVGNTIYF. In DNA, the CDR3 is TGTGCCAGCAGACCCGAGGAGGGACCTCAGGTGGGAAACACCATATATTTT.

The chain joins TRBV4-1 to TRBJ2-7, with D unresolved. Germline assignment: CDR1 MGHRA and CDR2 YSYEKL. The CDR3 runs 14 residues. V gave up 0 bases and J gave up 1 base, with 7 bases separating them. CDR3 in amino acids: CASSQDSLSYEQYF. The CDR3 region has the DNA TGCGCCAGCAGCCAAGACTCGCTATCCTACGAGCAGTACTTC.

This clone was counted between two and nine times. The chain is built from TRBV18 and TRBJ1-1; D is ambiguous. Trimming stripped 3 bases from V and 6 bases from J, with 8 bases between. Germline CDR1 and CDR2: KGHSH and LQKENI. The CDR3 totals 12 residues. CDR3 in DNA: TGTGCCAGCTCACCCCCCCGAGCTGAAGCTTTCTTT. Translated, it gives CASSPPRAEAFF.

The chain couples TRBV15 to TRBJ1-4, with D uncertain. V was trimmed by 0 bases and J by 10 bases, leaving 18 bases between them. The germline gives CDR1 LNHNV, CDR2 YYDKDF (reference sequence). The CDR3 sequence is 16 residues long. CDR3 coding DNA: TGTGCCACCAGCAGAGATAATAGGCCGGGTTTCATAAAACTGTTTTTT. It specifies CATSRDNRPGFIKLFF.

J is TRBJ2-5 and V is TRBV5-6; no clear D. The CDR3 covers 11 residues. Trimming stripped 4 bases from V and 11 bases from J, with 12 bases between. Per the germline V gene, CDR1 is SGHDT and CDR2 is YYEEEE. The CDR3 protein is CASSAYTEQYF. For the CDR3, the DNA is TGTGCCAGCAGCGCTTATACTGAGCAGTACTTC.

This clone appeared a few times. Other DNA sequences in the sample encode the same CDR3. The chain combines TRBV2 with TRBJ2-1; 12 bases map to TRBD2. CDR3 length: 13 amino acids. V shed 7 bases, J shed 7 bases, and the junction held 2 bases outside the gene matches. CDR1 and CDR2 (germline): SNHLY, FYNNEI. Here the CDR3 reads CASNLAGGNEQFF. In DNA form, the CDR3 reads TGTGCCAGCAATCTAGCGGGGGGGAATGAGCAGTTCTTC.

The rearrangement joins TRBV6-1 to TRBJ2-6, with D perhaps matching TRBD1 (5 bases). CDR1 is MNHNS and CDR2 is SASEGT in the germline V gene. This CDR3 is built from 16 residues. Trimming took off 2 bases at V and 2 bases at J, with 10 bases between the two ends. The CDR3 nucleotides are TGTGCCAGCAGTGAAAACCCCAGGGCTGGGGCCAACGTCCTGACTTTC. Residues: CASSENPRAGANVLTF.

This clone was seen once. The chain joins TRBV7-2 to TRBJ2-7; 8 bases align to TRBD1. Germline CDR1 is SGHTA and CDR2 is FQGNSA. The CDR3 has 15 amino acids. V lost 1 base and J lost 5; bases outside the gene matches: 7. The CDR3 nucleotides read TGTGCCAGCAGCTTAGAATGGACAGGGTCCCACGAGCAGTACTTC. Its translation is CASSLEWTGSHEQYF.

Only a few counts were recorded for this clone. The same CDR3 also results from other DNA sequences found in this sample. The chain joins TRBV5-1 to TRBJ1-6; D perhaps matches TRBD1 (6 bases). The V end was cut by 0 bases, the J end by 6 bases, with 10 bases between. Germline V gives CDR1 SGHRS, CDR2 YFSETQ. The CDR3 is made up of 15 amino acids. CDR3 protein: CASSLDRAGNSPLHF. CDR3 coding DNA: TGCGCCAGCAGCTTGGACAGGGCGGGTAATTCACCCCTCCACTTT.

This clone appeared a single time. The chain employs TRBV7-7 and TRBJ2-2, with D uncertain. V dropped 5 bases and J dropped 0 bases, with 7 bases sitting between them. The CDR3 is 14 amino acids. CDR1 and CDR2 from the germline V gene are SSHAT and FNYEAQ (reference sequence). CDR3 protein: CASSTDTNTGELFF. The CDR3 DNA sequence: TGTGCCAGCAGCACCGACACGAACACCGGGGAGCTGTTTTTT.